A selection of T cell receptor beta chains follows, all from one sample in a study of cytomegalovirus exposure and HLA in healthy donors. Sequencing used immunoSEQ multiplex PCR; TCRdb keeps in-frame clones, though not all of them. The data show 150,000 or so clones, more than 60% seen once. Sequencing was performed on PBMCs. The source of these receptors is a woman aged 50 to 65 in good health and CMV-seropositive. CDR3s include the opening cysteine and the closing phenylalanine or tryptophan. D genes are given only for firm matches. Only some rows state a clone size, as once, few, many or a class for expanded clones.

CDR3 DNA: TGTGCCAGCAGTACTACAGGAACCACTAATGAAAAACTGTTTTTT
CDR3 protein: CASSTTGTTNEKLFF
clone size: -
J gene: TRBJ1-4
D gene: -
V gene: TRBV5-5

CDR3 DNA: TGTGCCAGCAGTTACTCGGGAGACGACGAGCAGTACTTC
CDR3 protein: CASSYSGDDEQYF
clone size: -
J gene: TRBJ2-7
D gene: -
V gene: TRBV6-5

CDR3 DNA: TGTGCCAGCAGCTTATCTCGACTAGCGGGAGGGGGGAGCACCTACGAGCAGTACTTC
CDR3 protein: CASSLSRLAGGGSTYEQYF
clone size: -
J gene: TRBJ2-7
D gene: TRBD2
V gene: TRBV7-2

CDR3 DNA: TGCGCCACCTCCCCAGAGACCCAGTACTTC
CDR3 protein: CATSPETQYF
clone size: -
J gene: TRBJ2-5
D gene: -
V gene: TRBV5-1

CDR3 DNA: TGTGCCAGTAGTATAACGGGGGGATCTGGTAATTCACCCCTCCACTTT
CDR3 protein: CASSITGGSGNSPLHF
clone size: few
J gene: TRBJ1-6
D gene: -
V gene: TRBV19

CDR3 DNA: TGTGCCAGCACCCCCAGGTCGGCCAAAAACAGTCAGTACTTC
CDR3 protein: CASTPRSAKNSQYF
clone size: -
J gene: TRBJ2-4
D gene: -
V gene: TRBV6-6

CDR3 DNA: TGTGCCAGCAGCCGTTATCCCCGGGGCTACACCTTC
CDR3 protein: CASSRYPRGYTF
clone size: -
J gene: TRBJ1-2
D gene: -
V gene: TRBV7-9

CDR3 DNA: TGTGCCAGCAGCCAAGGGGGGACAGGGGACGGTTTTCACTATGGCTACACCTTC
CDR3 protein: CASSQGGTGDGFHYGYTF
clone size: -
J gene: TRBJ1-2
D gene: TRBD1
V gene: TRBV11-3

CDR3 DNA: TGTGCCAGCAGTCACAGGCAAAACTACGAGCAGTACTTC
CDR3 protein: CASSHRQNYEQYF
clone size: -
J gene: TRBJ2-7
D gene: -
V gene: TRBV27

CDR3 DNA: TGTGCCAGCAGTCGGGACTCCTCCAACGAGCAGTACTTC
CDR3 protein: CASSRDSSNEQYF
clone size: -
J gene: TRBJ2-7
D gene: -
V gene: TRBV7-2

CDR3 DNA: TGTGCCAGCAGTTTAGGGAACAGGCCCTCCTACGAGCAGTACTTC
CDR3 protein: CASSLGNRPSYEQYF
clone size: few
J gene: TRBJ2-7
D gene: -
V gene: TRBV28

CDR3 DNA: TGCGCCAGCAGCCCAAGGACAGGGACTGGGTCACCCCTCCACTTT
CDR3 protein: CASSPRTGTGSPLHF
clone size: few
J gene: TRBJ1-6
D gene: TRBD1
V gene: TRBV5-1

CDR3 DNA: TGTGCCTGGAGTGGCGGGGGGGCCGCAGATACGCAGTATTTT
CDR3 protein: CAWSGGGAADTQYF
clone size: -
J gene: TRBJ2-3
D gene: TRBD2
V gene: TRBV30

CDR3 DNA: TGTGCCAGCACCCTCTCTCGACTAGCGGGGGGTGTGAAAAATGAGCAGTTCTTC
CDR3 protein: CASTLSRLAGGVKNEQFF
clone size: -
J gene: TRBJ2-1
D gene: TRBD2
V gene: TRBV27

CDR3 DNA: TGTGCCAGCAGCTTAGCGGCTAGCGGGGGGGGTTATTACAATGAGCAGTTCTTC
CDR3 protein: CASSLAASGGGYYNEQFF
clone size: -
J gene: TRBJ2-1
D gene: TRBD2
V gene: TRBV7-2

CDR3 DNA: TGTGCCAGCAGGGAGGGGACAGAGGACACCGGGGAGCTGTTTTTT
CDR3 protein: CASREGTEDTGELFF
clone size: -
J gene: TRBJ2-2
D gene: -
V gene: TRBV21-1

CDR3 DNA: TGTGCCAGCAGCCAGGGACGGGGGTTTAGCACAGATACGCAGTATTTT
CDR3 protein: CASSQGRGFSTDTQYF
clone size: -
J gene: TRBJ2-3
D gene: -
V gene: TRBV7-2

CDR3 DNA: TGTGCCAGCTCAGAAGGATACGGGGGCTATGGCTACACCTTC
CDR3 protein: CASSEGYGGYGYTF
clone size: -
J gene: TRBJ1-2
D gene: -
V gene: TRBV18

CDR3 DNA: TGTGCCAGCAGCTTAAGGGGGTCGGGGAAGGACAATGAGCAGTTCTTC
CDR3 protein: CASSLRGSGKDNEQFF
clone size: few
J gene: TRBJ2-1
D gene: -
V gene: TRBV11-2

CDR3 DNA: TGTGCCAGCAGGGCACGGGACAGGGGCACTGAAGCTTTCTTT
CDR3 protein: CASRARDRGTEAFF
clone size: -
J gene: TRBJ1-1
D gene: TRBD1
V gene: TRBV6-6

CDR3 DNA: TGCAGCGATTCCGGGACTAGCGGGGGTTTTGAGCAGTTCTTC
CDR3 protein: CSDSGTSGGFEQFF
clone size: -
J gene: TRBJ2-1
D gene: TRBD2
V gene: TRBV29-1

CDR3 DNA: TGTGCCACCCACGGGGGACTAGGAACAGATACGCAGTATTTT
CDR3 protein: CATHGGLGTDTQYF
clone size: -
J gene: TRBJ2-3
D gene: TRBD2
V gene: TRBV25-1

CDR3 DNA: TGTGCCAGCAGTGAAGCTCCGGGTCGAACAACTAATGAAAAACTGTTTTTT
CDR3 protein: CASSEAPGRTTNEKLFF
clone size: few
J gene: TRBJ1-4
D gene: -
V gene: TRBV6-1

CDR3 DNA: TGTGCCAGCAGGGGGGCAGGGGGCCCCCAAGCTTTCTTT
CDR3 protein: CASRGAGGPQAFF
clone size: -
J gene: TRBJ1-1
D gene: TRBD1
V gene: TRBV9

CDR3 DNA: TGCGCCAGCAGCCAGATGGCACTAGGGGGGGGCGGGGAGCTGTTTTTT
CDR3 protein: CASSQMALGGGGELFF
clone size: few
J gene: TRBJ2-2
D gene: -
V gene: TRBV4-3

CDR3 DNA: TGTGCCAGCAGGCCCGGTCCCAAGTATACGCAGTATTTT
CDR3 protein: CASRPGPKYTQYF
clone size: few
J gene: TRBJ2-3
D gene: -
V gene: TRBV27

CDR3 DNA: TGCAGCGTTTCGGACAGGGGTGGAGAGACCCAGTACTTC
CDR3 protein: CSVSDRGGETQYF
clone size: -
J gene: TRBJ2-5
D gene: TRBD1
V gene: TRBV29-1

CDR3 DNA: TGTGCCTGGAGTCAGGGGCAGGGGGCGTTTAAAGAAAAACTGTTTTTT
CDR3 protein: CAWSQGQGAFKEKLFF
clone size: -
J gene: TRBJ1-4
D gene: TRBD1
V gene: TRBV30

CDR3 DNA: TGTGCCAGCAGCCCCGGGAGCTCCTACAATGAGCAGTTCTTC
CDR3 protein: CASSPGSSYNEQFF
clone size: -
J gene: TRBJ2-1
D gene: -
V gene: TRBV7-9

CDR3 DNA: TGTGCCACCTCCCACAGGGAAATGCGGGAAAAACTGTTTTTT
CDR3 protein: CATSHREMREKLFF
clone size: -
J gene: TRBJ1-4
D gene: -
V gene: TRBV19

CDR3 DNA: TGTGCCACCAGCAGAGTAGGAGGGACCGGGGAGCTGTTTTTT
CDR3 protein: CATSRVGGTGELFF
clone size: -
J gene: TRBJ2-2
D gene: -
V gene: TRBV15

CDR3 DNA: TGTGCCAGCAGTCCCGGAGGGGGGGTTCGCTATGGCTACACCTTC
CDR3 protein: CASSPGGGVRYGYTF
clone size: -
J gene: TRBJ1-2
D gene: -
V gene: TRBV27

CDR3 DNA: TGTGCCAGCAGCTCCGGGACAGGCGGGTTCGGCCTGACTTTC
CDR3 protein: CASSSGTGGFGLTF
clone size: once
J gene: TRBJ2-6
D gene: TRBD1
V gene: TRBV9

CDR3 DNA: TGTGCCAGCAGCCAACCTGGGACAGGGGGCAGCGGCTACACCTTC
CDR3 protein: CASSQPGTGGSGYTF
clone size: -
J gene: TRBJ1-2
D gene: TRBD1
V gene: TRBV5-4

CDR3 DNA: TGTGCCAGCAGCTTAGCACAGGCCAATTCACCCCTCCACTTT
CDR3 protein: CASSLAQANSPLHF
clone size: -
J gene: TRBJ1-6
D gene: -
V gene: TRBV7-6

CDR3 DNA: TGTGCCAGCAGCCTCCGACAGGGAAACACTGAAGCTTTCTTT
CDR3 protein: CASSLRQGNTEAFF
clone size: -
J gene: TRBJ1-1
D gene: -
V gene: TRBV21-1

CDR3 DNA: TGTGCCAGCAGGCCTCTCCGGGATAGCGGGGGGCCAGGGGAGCAGTACTTC
CDR3 protein: CASRPLRDSGGPGEQYF
clone size: -
J gene: TRBJ2-7
D gene: TRBD2
V gene: TRBV11-2

CDR3 DNA: TGTGCCAGCAGCCCCGGACAGGGTCGGTCCTACGAGCAGTACTTC
CDR3 protein: CASSPGQGRSYEQYF
clone size: -
J gene: TRBJ2-7
D gene: TRBD1
V gene: TRBV6-5

CDR3 DNA: TGTGCCAGCAGCTCCCTAGGAAGCGTGGGTTATGGCTACACCTTC
CDR3 protein: CASSSLGSVGYGYTF
clone size: -
J gene: TRBJ1-2
D gene: -
V gene: TRBV5-6

CDR3 DNA: TGTGCCAGCAGTTTAGAAAGGGGACAGCCCCAGCATTTT
CDR3 protein: CASSLERGQPQHF
clone size: -
J gene: TRBJ1-5
D gene: -
V gene: TRBV28

CDR3 DNA: TGCGCCATCCCCGTATTCAGGGGGCCAAGGGTGAACACTGAAGCTTTCTTT
CDR3 protein: CAIPVFRGPRVNTEAFF
clone size: -
J gene: TRBJ1-1
D gene: TRBD1
V gene: TRBV23-1

CDR3 DNA: TGTGCCAGCAGCGTAGGTTTATTTGGAGACACTGAAGCTTTCTTT
CDR3 protein: CASSVGLFGDTEAFF
clone size: -
J gene: TRBJ1-1
D gene: -
V gene: TRBV9

CDR3 DNA: TGCAGCGTTACGAGGGACAGGGGGGGCTATGGCTACACCTTC
CDR3 protein: CSVTRDRGGYGYTF
clone size: -
J gene: TRBJ1-2
D gene: TRBD1
V gene: TRBV29-1

CDR3 DNA: TGTGCCAGCAGCTCCCCCCGGGGGGGGAAGGATGGCTACACCTTC
CDR3 protein: CASSSPRGGKDGYTF
clone size: -
J gene: TRBJ1-2
D gene: -
V gene: TRBV5-6

CDR3 DNA: TGTGCCAGCAACGAACTACTTTCCTACAATGAGCAGTTCTTC
CDR3 protein: CASNELLSYNEQFF
clone size: -
J gene: TRBJ2-1
D gene: -
V gene: TRBV11-1

CDR3 DNA: TGTGCCAGCAGCGTGGAACGGGGGAGGGAATCCTACACAGATACGCAGTATTTT
CDR3 protein: CASSVERGRESYTDTQYF
clone size: -
J gene: TRBJ2-3
D gene: TRBD2
V gene: TRBV9